This is a list of T cell receptor beta chains from one sample in a study of T-cell memory formation after mild COVID-19. Each CDR3 protein gets one entry after TCRdb re-called the 5' RACE reads with MiXCR. Among about 210,000 distinct CDR3 sequences listed, 27% were seen once. The sequencing input was PBMCs or a T cell subset sorted from them (not recorded which). These receptors were collected from an adult woman who had mild COVID-19 (a few samples of this study predate the infection). Cell type and time point are not known. Both conserved end residues are part of each CDR3.

TRBV5-1 CASSLGQVYEQYF
TRBV7-9 CASSLGGFHEQFF
TRBV20-1 CSARDREGLGKGYTF
TRBV11-3 CASSSSGTSGGADNEQFF
TRBV27 CASSRAGGLETQYF
TRBV24-1 CATSDYGQGLQETQYF
TRBV19 CASSIYSEAFF
TRBV2 CASSGHPANTGELFF
TRBV7-6 CASRGTEAFF
TRBV7-9 CASSLALGRGNTEAFF
TRBV12-3/TRBV12-4 CASSLAGSGTQYF
TRBV20-1 CSANSGLAGSYEQYF
TRBV7-9 CASGGDRVNTEAFF
TRBV7-9 CASSLVTKEQFF
TRBV6-1 CASNRGNTEAFF
TRBV6-6 CASSYSDRNNEQFF
TRBV5-1 CASSLGTGVSYEQYF
TRBV4-2 CASSRTPNTEAFF
TRBV5-8 CASSLRGRNSGANVLTF
TRBV5-1 CASSPDRVGYNEQFF
TRBV3-1 CASSRTGTSGRDLYIQYF
TRBV12-3/TRBV12-4 CASIGGHGANVLTF
TRBV7-9 CASSLQGRGTDTQYF
TRBV7-8 CASSSGWTSGTGSDTQYF
TRBV5-1 CASSLGQGVNEQFF
TRBV19 CASSSRIASNQPQHF
TRBV5-1 CASTWGITGETQYF
TRBV3-1 CASSQEVGSLTYEQYF
TRBV20-1 CSAEAPGTSGSVINEQFF